Each of the 15 T cell receptor beta chains below was sequenced from the same sample in a study of response to subunit inactivated influenza vaccine. TCRdb redid the calling of the RT-PCR reads with MiXCR, one entry per CDR3 protein. The sample includes around 300,000 distinct CDR3 sequences, approximately 21% of them seen just once. The sample was PBMCs from blood, taken about 19 months after vaccination. The receptors derive from a man aged 50-75 years who received an inactivated influenza vaccine.

This clonotype was seen a handful of times. The CDR3 sequence is CASSRQGQTYEQYF. The CDR3, as DNA: TGTGCCAGCAGTCGCCAGGGACAGACCTACGAGCAGTACTTC. The V gene is TRBV12-3 or TRBV12-4, the J gene TRBJ2-7; the match to TRBD1 covers 7 bases. The CDR3 totals 14 residues. J was trimmed by 2 bases and V by 5 bases; bases with no gene match: 6.

V usage is TRBV11-2 and J usage is TRBJ1-1; D not certain. CDR1 is SGHAT and CDR2 is FQNNGV in the germline V gene. CDR3 length: 13 residues. V was cut by 5 bases and J by 4 bases, with 11 bases left in between. CDR3 in amino acids: CASSPSPGTEAFF. CDR3 nucleotides: TGTGCCAGCAGCCCTAGTCCGGGCACTGAAGCTTTCTTT.

The chain links TRBV5-1 to TRBJ2-5; TRBD1 is a possible D gene (6 bases). The ends were cut back, 3 bases at V and 5 bases at J, with 14 bases in the middle. The CDR3 length is 14 residues. Germline V gene lookup returns CDR1 SGHRS and CDR2 YFSETQ. Here the CDR3 DNA reads TGCGCCAGCAGCTCCACAGGGATCGATGAGACCCAGTACTTC. It encodes CASSSTGIDETQYF.

This clonotype occurred a few times. The chain employs TRBV18 and TRBJ2-5; D not resolved. The CDR3 has 16 residues. Germline CDR1 reads KGHSH; CDR2 reads LQKENI. Trimming removed 0 bases at V and 2 bases at J, with 13 bases between. CDR3 DNA: TGTGCCAGCTCACCACCTATGCGACTGCGTCAAGAGACCCAGTACTTC. Protein sequence: CASSPPMRLRQETQYF.

The chain is built from TRBV12-3 or TRBV12-4 and TRBJ2-7, with D tentatively TRBD1 or TRBD2 (5 bases each). The CDR3 spans 13 residues. Deletions cut 5 bases from V and 3 bases from J, with 11 bases between. The CDR3 region has the DNA TGTGCCAGCAGTCGGGACCTGGGCTACGAGCAGTACTTC. Amino acids: CASSRDLGYEQYF.

This clonotype was seen only a few times. This rearrangement joins TRBV28 to TRBJ1-1; D gene uncertain. V was shortened by 5 bases and J by 3 bases, with 16 bases between the two germline ends. This CDR3 is 15 amino acids long. Germline CDR1 and CDR2: MDHEN and SYDVKM. As DNA, the CDR3 is TGTGCCAGCAGTCTATTTTCCGGGTCGTACACTGAAGCTTTCTTT. Protein: CASSLFSGSYTEAFF.

The CDR3 region has the DNA TGCGCCAGCAGCTTGGATCCGGGGGCAGATACGCAGTATTTT. Residues: CASSLDPGADTQYF. The chain couples TRBV5-1 to TRBJ2-3; D may be TRBD2 (6 bases). Trimming took off 0 bases at V and 4 bases at J, with 9 bases between the two ends. The CDR3 is 14 residues long. CDR1 and CDR2 from the germline V gene are SGHRS and YFSETQ.

J is TRBJ1-1 and V is TRBV11-2; D gene ambiguous. CDR3 length: 15 amino acids. V gave up 2 bases and J gave up 6 bases, with 16 bases separating them. The V gene's germline CDR1 is SGHAT and CDR2 FQNNGV. For the CDR3, the DNA is TGTGCCAGCAGCTTATCTTCGTGGGGATTGTCTGAAGCTTTCTTT. It specifies CASSLSSWGLSEAFF.

The genes are TRBV19 and TRBJ1-5; TRBD1 is a possible D gene (5 bases). V gave up 7 bases and J gave up 0 bases, with 19 bases separating them. The CDR3 is 17 residues long. Looked up from germline, CDR1 is LNHDA and CDR2 is SQIVND (reference sequence). For the CDR3, the DNA is TGTGCCAGTAACATCTTCGGTGCAGGGCCTAGCAATCAGCCCCAGCATTTT. This encodes CASNIFGAGPSNQPQHF. The whole variable domain, filled in from reference TRBV19 and TRBJ1-5, reads DGGITQSPKYLFRKEGQNVTLSCEQNLNHDAMYWYRQDPGQGLRLIYYSQIVNDFQKGDIAEGYSVSREKKESFPLTVTSAQKNPTAFYLCASNIFGAGPSNQPQHFGDGTRLSIL.

The chain employs TRBV4-3 and TRBJ1-2; possible D gene TRBD1, 5 bases. Germline CDR1 is LGHNA and CDR2 is YSLEER. The CDR3 has 16 amino acids. V lost 2 bases, J lost 4 bases, and 17 bases lay in between. As DNA, the CDR3 is TGCGCCAGCAGCCAAAACATTCCGTCGGGGGTCTATGGCTACACCTTC. Translation gives CASSQNIPSGVYGYTF.

This rearrangement joins TRBV6-5 to TRBJ2-3, with 16 bases that match TRBD2. This CDR3 region has 18 residues. CDR1 is MNHEY and CDR2 is SVGAGI in the germline V gene. Trimming removed 2 bases from V and 5 bases from J; junction bases left unmatched: 7. The CDR3 nucleotides are TGTGCCAGCAGTTACCGGGGACTAGCGGGAGGGCCGGAAGATACGCAGTATTTT. The encoded protein is CASSYRGLAGGPEDTQYF.

The rearrangement links TRBV10-3 to TRBJ2-4; 10 bases are a match to TRBD2. Germline-derived CDR1 and CDR2 are ENHRY and SYGVKD. The CDR3 covers 17 residues. V shed 3 bases, J shed 0 bases, and the junction held 5 bases outside the gene matches. Here the CDR3 reads CAISEELAGLAKNIQYF. CDR3 DNA sequence: TGTGCCATCAGTGAAGAACTAGCGGGGCTAGCCAAAAACATTCAGTACTTC.

This sequence joins TRBV20-1 and TRBJ1-6, with 8 bases lining up with TRBD1. This CDR3 has 15 residues. The V segment lost 5 bases and the J segment 7 bases; nucleotides outside the gene matches: 10. Per germline, CDR1 DFQATT and CDR2 SNEGSKA (reference sequence). CDR3 DNA: TGCAGTGCTCTTTCCGAGGGACAGGCAAATTCACCCCTCCACTTT. Residues: CSALSEGQANSPLHF.

The rearrangement joins TRBV5-1 to TRBJ1-2, with D possibly matching TRBD1 (5 bases). This CDR3 has 14 residues. The V and J ends lost 2 bases and 8 bases respectively, with 16 bases between them. Germline lookup yields CDR1 SGHRS and CDR2 YFSETQ. The CDR3: CASSFSDTSDGYTF. DNA of the CDR3: TGCGCCAGCAGCTTTTCGGACACTTCAGACGGCTACACCTTC.

The genes are TRBV6-2 or TRBV6-3 and TRBJ2-7, with D possibly being TRBD2 (6 bases). Per germline, CDR1 MNHEY and CDR2 SVGEGT. CDR3 length: 15 residues. The V gene lost 2 bases and the J gene lost 8 bases, with 19 bases spanning the gap. CDR3 sequence: CASSYEGLSEVKQYF. Here the CDR3 DNA reads TGTGCCAGCAGTTACGAGGGACTCTCCGAAGTGAAGCAGTACTTC.